A single TCR beta chain is shown here with its context. The CDR3 is made up of 13 amino acids. V was cut by 3 bases and J by 8 bases, with 16 bases left in between. Germline CDR1 reads SQVTM; CDR2 reads ANQGSEA. The data derive from a study of blood T cell repertoires in COVID-19. About the research overall: Samples of COVID-19 (acute and convalescent) were obtained from the United States, Italy and Spain. From T cells, B-cell-depleted T cells, or PBMCs came the material, which was cDNA or gDNA.

Patients from Seattle were sampled longitudinally, starting during active infection. Study processing details: For nucleated cells, counts were estimated from reference gene primer amplification. Profiled with immunoSEQ multiplex PCR; TCRdb holds only in-frame clones, not every one. D and trimming were read from the DNA, whereas the V and J calls and clone size are those reported in that table. The sample carries roughly 100,000 clones, just under 95% recorded once. The sequence was collected from a woman between 45 and 60 years old with COVID-19, enrolled during active disease. Sequences were obtained from peripheral blood. V and J are TRBV29-1 and TRBJ1-2; D is uncertain. The CDR3 sequence: CSVDKREMTGYTF. DNA of the CDR3: TGCAGCGTTGATAAGAGGGAGATGACGGGCTACACCTTC.